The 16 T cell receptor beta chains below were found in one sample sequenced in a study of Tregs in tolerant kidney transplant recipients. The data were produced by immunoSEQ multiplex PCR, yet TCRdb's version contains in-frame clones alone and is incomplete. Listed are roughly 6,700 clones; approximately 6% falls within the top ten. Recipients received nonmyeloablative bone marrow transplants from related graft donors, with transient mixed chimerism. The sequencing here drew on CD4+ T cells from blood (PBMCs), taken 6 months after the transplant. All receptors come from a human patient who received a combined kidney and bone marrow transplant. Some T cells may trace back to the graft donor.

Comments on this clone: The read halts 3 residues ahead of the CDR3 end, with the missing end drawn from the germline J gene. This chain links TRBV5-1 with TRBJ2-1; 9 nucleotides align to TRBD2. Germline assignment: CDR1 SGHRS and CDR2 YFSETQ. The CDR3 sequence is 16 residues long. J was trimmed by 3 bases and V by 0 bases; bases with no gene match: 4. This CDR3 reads CASSLVAGGLYNEQFF. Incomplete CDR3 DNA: TGCGCCAGCAGCTTGGTGGCGGGAGGGCTCTACAATGAG.

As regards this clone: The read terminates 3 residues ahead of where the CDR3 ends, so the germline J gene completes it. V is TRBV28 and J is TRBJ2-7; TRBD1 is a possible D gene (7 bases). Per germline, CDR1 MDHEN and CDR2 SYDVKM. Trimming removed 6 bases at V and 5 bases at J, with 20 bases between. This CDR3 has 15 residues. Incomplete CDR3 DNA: TGTGCCAGCAGAACCGCGGGGACAGATAACCACGAG. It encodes CASRTAGTDNHE. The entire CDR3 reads CASRTAGTDNHEQYF.

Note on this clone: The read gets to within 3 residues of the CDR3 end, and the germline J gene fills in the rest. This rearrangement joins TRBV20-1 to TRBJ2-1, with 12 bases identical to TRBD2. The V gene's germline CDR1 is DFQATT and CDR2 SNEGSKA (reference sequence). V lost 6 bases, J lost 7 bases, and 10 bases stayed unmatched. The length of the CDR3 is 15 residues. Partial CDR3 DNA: TGCAGTGCGCCCCCTAGCGGGAGGGCCAGGAATGAG. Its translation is CSAPPSGRARNE. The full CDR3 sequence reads CSAPPSGRARNEQFF.

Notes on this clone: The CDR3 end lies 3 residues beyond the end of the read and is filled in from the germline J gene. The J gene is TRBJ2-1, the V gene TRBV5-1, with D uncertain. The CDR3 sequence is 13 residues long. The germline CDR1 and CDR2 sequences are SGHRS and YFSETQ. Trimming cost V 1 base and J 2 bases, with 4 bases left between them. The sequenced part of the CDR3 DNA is TGCGCCAGCAGCTTGAGGCCCTACAATGAG. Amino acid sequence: CASSLRPYNE. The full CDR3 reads CASSLRPYNEQFF.

The CDR3 bases that were read are TGTGCCAGCAGCGCACGAACGGGGACTAGCGGCACAGATACG. As protein: CASSARTGTSGTDT. Given in full, the CDR3 is CASSARTGTSGTDTQYF. The rearrangement uses TRBV9 and TRBJ2-3, with 10 bases fitting TRBD2. Sequencing ends 3 residues short of the CDR3 end; the germline J gene provides the rest. This CDR3 contains 17 residues. V dropped 3 bases and J dropped 1; count of bases not matched to a gene: 8. Germline V CDR1 and CDR2: SGDLS, YYNGEE.

The part of the CDR3 DNA that was read is TGTGCCAGCAGCCCAGGACTAGCGGTGGGGGACGAG. This gives the protein CASSPGLAVGDE. The CDR3 as a whole reads CASSPGLAVGDEQYF. J is TRBJ2-7 and V is TRBV7-3, with TRBD2 matching 10 bases. The sequenced fragment ends 3 residues before the CDR3 boundary, so the rest is inferred from the germline J gene. Germline lookup yields CDR1 SGHTA and CDR2 FQGTGA. The CDR3 is 15 amino acids. V lost 5 bases and J lost 5; bases outside the gene matches: 9. Together with reference TRBV7-3 and TRBJ2-7, the CDR3 gives the full variable domain: GAGVSQTPSNKVTEKGKYVELRCDPISGHTALYWYRQSLGQGPEFLIYFQGTGAADDSGLPNDRFFAVRPEGSVSTLKIQRTERGDSAVYLCASSPGLAVGDEQYFGPGTRLTVT.

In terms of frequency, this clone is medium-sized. The CDR3 bases that were read are TGTGCCAGCAGCTTTACGGGGGCAGATACG. Translated, it gives CASSFTGADT. The full CDR3 is CASSFTGADTQYF. The chain recombines TRBV5-6 with TRBJ2-3; D perhaps matches TRBD2 (6 bases). The read halts 3 residues ahead of the CDR3 end, with the missing end drawn from the germline J gene. Germline CDR1 SGHDT, CDR2 YYEEEE. Trimming pared 2 bases from V and 4 bases from J, leaving 8 bases between. The CDR3 runs 13 residues.

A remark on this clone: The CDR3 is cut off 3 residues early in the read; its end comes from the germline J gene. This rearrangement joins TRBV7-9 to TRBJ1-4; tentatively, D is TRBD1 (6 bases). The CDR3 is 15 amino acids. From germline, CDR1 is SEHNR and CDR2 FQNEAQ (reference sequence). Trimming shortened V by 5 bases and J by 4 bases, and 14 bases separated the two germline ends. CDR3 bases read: TGTGCCAGCAGCCCTAGGGACAATGATAATGAAAAA. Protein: CASSPRDNDNEK. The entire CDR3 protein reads CASSPRDNDNEKLFF.

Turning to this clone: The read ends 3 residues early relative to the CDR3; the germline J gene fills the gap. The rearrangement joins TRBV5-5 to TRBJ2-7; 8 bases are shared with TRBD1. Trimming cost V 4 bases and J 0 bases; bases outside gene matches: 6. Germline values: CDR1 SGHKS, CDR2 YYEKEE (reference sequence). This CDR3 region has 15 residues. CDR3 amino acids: CASSETGTGSYEQYF. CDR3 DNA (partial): TGTGCCAGCAGCGAAACCGGGACAGGCTCCTACGAG.

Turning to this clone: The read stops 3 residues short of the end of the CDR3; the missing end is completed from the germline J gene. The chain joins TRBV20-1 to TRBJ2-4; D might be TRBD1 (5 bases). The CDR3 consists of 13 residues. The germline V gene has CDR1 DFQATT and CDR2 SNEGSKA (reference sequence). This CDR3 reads CSPRAGAKNIQYF. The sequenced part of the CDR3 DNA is TGCAGCCCCCGGGCAGGGGCCAAAAACATT.

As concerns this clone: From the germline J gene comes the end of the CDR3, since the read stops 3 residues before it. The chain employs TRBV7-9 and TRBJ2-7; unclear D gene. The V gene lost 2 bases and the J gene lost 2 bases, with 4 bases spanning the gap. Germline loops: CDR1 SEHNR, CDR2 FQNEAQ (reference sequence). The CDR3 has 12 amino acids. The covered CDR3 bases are TGTGCCAGCAGCTTACAAACCTACGAG. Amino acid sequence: CASSLQTYE. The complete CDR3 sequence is CASSLQTYEQYF.

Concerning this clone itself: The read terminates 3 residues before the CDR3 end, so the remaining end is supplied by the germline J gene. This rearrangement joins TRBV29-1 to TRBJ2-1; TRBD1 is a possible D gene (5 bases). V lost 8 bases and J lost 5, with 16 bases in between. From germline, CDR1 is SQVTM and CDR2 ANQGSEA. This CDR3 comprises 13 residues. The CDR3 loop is CSTQGRGNNEQFF. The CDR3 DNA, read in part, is TGCAGCACCCAGGGAAGGGGCAACAATGAG.

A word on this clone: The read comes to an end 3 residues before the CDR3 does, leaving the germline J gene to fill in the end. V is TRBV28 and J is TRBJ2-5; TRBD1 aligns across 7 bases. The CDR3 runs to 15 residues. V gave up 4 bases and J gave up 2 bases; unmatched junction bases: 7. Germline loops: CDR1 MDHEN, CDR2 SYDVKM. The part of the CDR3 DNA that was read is TGTGCCAGCAGTTCGACAGGGACCTTACAAGAGACC. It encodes CASSSTGTLQET. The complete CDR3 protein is CASSSTGTLQETQYF.

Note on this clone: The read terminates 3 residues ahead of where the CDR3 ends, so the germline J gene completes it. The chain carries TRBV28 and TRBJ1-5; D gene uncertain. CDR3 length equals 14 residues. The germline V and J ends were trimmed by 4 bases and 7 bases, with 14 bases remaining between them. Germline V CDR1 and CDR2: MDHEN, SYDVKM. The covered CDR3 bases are TGTGCCAGCAGTTCACCGGTTGGAGGGCAGCCC. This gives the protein CASSSPVGGQP. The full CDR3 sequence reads CASSSPVGGQPQHF.

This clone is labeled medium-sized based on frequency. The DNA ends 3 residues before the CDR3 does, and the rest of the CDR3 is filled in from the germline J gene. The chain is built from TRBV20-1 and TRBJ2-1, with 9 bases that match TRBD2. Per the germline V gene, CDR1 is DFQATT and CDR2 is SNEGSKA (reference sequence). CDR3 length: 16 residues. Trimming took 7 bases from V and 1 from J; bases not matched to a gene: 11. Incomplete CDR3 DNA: TGCAGTGTCCTCAATTTAGCGGGAGCTTCCTACAATGAG. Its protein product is CSVLNLAGASYNE. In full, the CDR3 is CSVLNLAGASYNEQFF.

Partial CDR3 DNA: TGTGCCAGCAGCTTAAGGGGACTAACCAATGAG. Its protein product is CASSLRGLTNE. From start to end, the CDR3 is CASSLRGLTNEQFF. The chain joins TRBV7-3 to TRBJ2-1; 7 nucleotides align to TRBD2. The read finishes 3 residues shy of the CDR3 end, and the germline J gene is used to complete it. After removal of 1 base from V and 6 bases from J, the junction contained 3 bases not matched to a gene. Per the germline V gene, CDR1 is SGHTA and CDR2 is FQGTGA. The CDR3 loop spans 14 amino acids.